Listed below are T cell receptor beta chains from one sample, sequenced in a study of blood T cell repertoires in COVID-19. Profiled with immunoSEQ multiplex PCR; TCRdb holds only in-frame clones, not every one. In the table there are fewer than 70,000 clones, more than 60% of which are singletons. Material: peripheral blood. These receptors originate from a human donor in a cohort sampled during active COVID-19. Both conserved end residues are part of each CDR3. D genes are given only for firm matches. Where a row states a size, it is once, few, many or the class of an expanded clone; other rows omit it.

>TRBV11-2|-|14|TRBJ1-1|-
CASSLTGSVTEAFF
TGTGCCAGCAGCTTAACAGGGTCTGTAACTGAAGCTTTCTTT
>TRBV7-9|-|12|TRBJ1-6|few
CASSLAQGVSHF
TGTGCCAGCAGCTTAGCGCAAGGGGTTTCTCACTTT
>TRBV3-1/TRBV3-2|TRBD1|15|TRBJ2-7|-
CASSLAPGGFYEQYF
TGTGCCAGCAGCCTAGCTCCAGGGGGCTTTTACGAGCAGTACTTC
>TRBV6-2/TRBV6-3|-|15|TRBJ2-7|-
CASSYSKGLTYEQYF
TGTGCCAGCAGTTACTCCAAGGGGCTAACCTACGAGCAGTACTTC
>TRBV27|TRBD1|16|TRBJ2-1|-
CASKYIGQGAMAEQFF
TGTGCCAGCAAATATATAGGACAGGGGGCGATGGCCGAGCAGTTCTTC
>TRBV18|-|15|TRBJ1-3|-
CASSPPAGVGNTIYF
TGTGCCAGCTCACCACCGGCAGGGGTTGGAAACACCATATATTTT
>TRBV30|-|15|TRBJ1-6|-
CAWNGQGGYNSPLHF
TGTGCCTGGAACGGGCAAGGGGGATATAATTCACCCCTCCACTTT
>TRBV2|-|14|TRBJ1-6|-
CASSGDNTGSPLHF
TGTGCCAGCAGCGGGGACAACACGGGATCACCCCTCCACTTT
>TRBV30|TRBD1|14|TRBJ1-1|few
CAWRTDRAGIRAFF
TGTGCCTGGAGGACCGACAGGGCAGGGATAAGGGCTTTCTTT
>TRBV6-5|-|14|TRBJ2-1|-
CASKTALAYNEQFF
TGTGCCAGCAAGACAGCTCTCGCCTACAATGAGCAGTTCTTC